These 5 T cell receptor beta chains share one sample of origin, sequenced in a study of cytotoxic CD8 clonotypes in ibrutinib-treated CLL. TCRdb's table, derived via immunoSEQ multiplex PCR, lists solely in-frame clones and lacks some. The sample has under 300,000 clones, 65% to 85% seen once; the top ten hold about 5.3%. This sample comprised PBMCs, obtained at disease progression, from a patient treated with ibrutinib. The receptor source for this set is a human donor with chronic lymphocytic leukemia.

This clone occurred once. CDR3 region: CASSLDGGGISTDTQYF. CDR3 DNA sequence: TGTGCCAGCAGCTTAGATGGCGGGGGAATTAGCACAGATACGCAGTATTTT. The chain couples TRBV7-2 to TRBJ2-3; 7 bases line up with TRBD2. The J segment lost 0 bases and the V segment lost 1 base, leaving 7 bases of the junction unmatched. There are 17 residues in the CDR3. The V gene's germline CDR1 is SGHTA and CDR2 FQGNSA.

The chain combines TRBV4-1 with TRBJ2-7, with TRBD1 identical over 9 bases. Germline-derived CDR1 and CDR2 are MGHRA and YSYEKL. The CDR3 is 17 amino acids. J lost 3 bases, V lost 4 bases, and 13 bases had no gene match. The CDR3 coding sequence is TGCGCCAGCAGCCGGTCGGGACAGGGAAGCGGGGACTACGAGCAGTACTTC. Translating gives CASSRSGQGSGDYEQYF.

The V gene is TRBV5-4, the J gene TRBJ1-1, with 7 bases matching TRBD1. Per the germline V gene, CDR1 is SGHNT and CDR2 is YYREEE (reference sequence). The CDR3 is made up of 16 amino acids. The junction had 12 bases not matched to a gene; V was cut back by 4 bases and J by 3 bases. The chain's CDR3 is CASSAGTAPRDTEAFF. CDR3 nucleotide sequence: TGTGCCAGCAGCGCCGGGACAGCCCCCCGGGACACTGAAGCTTTCTTT.

This clone was seen only a few times. The chain has TRBV10-1 and TRBJ2-1; 7 bases agree with TRBD1. In germline, CDR1 is WNHNN, CDR2 SYGVQD (reference sequence). This CDR3 has 15 residues. Losses at the gene ends were 2 bases for V and 0 bases for J; bases not matched to a gene: 1. The CDR3 sequence: CASSETGVSYNEQFF. The CDR3 coding sequence is TGCGCCAGCAGTGAGACAGGGGTCTCCTACAATGAGCAGTTCTTC.

This clone was counted between two and nine times. The gene calls are TRBV6-1 and TRBJ2-5, with D possibly matching TRBD1 (6 bases). The CDR3 consists of 13 residues. Trimming took off 5 bases at V and 5 bases at J, with 12 bases between the two ends. The germline gives CDR1 MNHNS, CDR2 SASEGT. The CDR3 loop is CASSTQGGETQYF. The CDR3, as DNA: TGTGCCAGCAGTACACAGGGTGGGGAGACCCAGTACTTC.